This T cell receptor beta chain was sequenced for a study of blood T cell repertoires in COVID-19. On the study more broadly: Whether acute or convalescent, the COVID-19 samples came from the United States, Italy and Spain. The analysed material was cDNA or gDNA that came from T cells, B-cell-depleted T cells, or PBMCs.

The CDR3 spans 14 residues. Trimming took 3 bases from V and 5 from J, leaving 16 bases between them. Germline V gene data show CDR1 as GTSNPN and CDR2 as SVGIG (reference sequence). As handled by the study authors: By means of reference gene primer amplification, nucleated cell counts were estimated. Data came from immunoSEQ multiplex PCR; TCRdb stores just in-frame clones and leaves some out. Clonal size and the V and J genes are those of that table, whereas D and trimming came from the DNA. The table records just under 45,000 clones, roughly 87% of them present only once. Sequenced material: peripheral blood. This sequence originates from an elderly woman in a cohort sampled during active or convalescent COVID-19. This chain uses TRBV30 with TRBJ2-5; no definite D call. Here the CDR3 DNA reads TGTGCCTGGAGGTACCCAGGCCGACCGGAGACCCAGTACTTC. It specifies CAWRYPGRPETQYF.